This T cell receptor beta chain derives from a study of T cells in Graves' hyperthyroidism and ophthalmopathy. Regarding the study as a whole: Most expanded thyroid clonotypes above 0.001 recurred in blood.

In germline, CDR1 is DFQATT, CDR2 SNEGSKA (reference sequence). Trimming cost V 2 bases and J 3 bases, with 13 bases left between them. The CDR3 is 14 amino acids. This clonotype was counted between two and nine times. Its antigen is unknown. Researchers amplified the TCR beta CDR3 regions from RNA transcripts. First-round RT-PCR of the TCR CDR3 relied on the HTBI primer set. TCRdb re-analysed the multiplex PCR reads in MiXCR, keeping a single row per CDR3 protein. The repertoire includes approximately 620,000 distinct CDR3 sequences, roughly 16% of them detected once, and around 3.5% sits in the top ten.

The source of this sequence is a woman aged 40 to 50 with Graves' ophthalmopathy. This rearrangement joins TRBV20-1 to TRBJ1-1, with D uncertain. What was sequenced was blood. The CDR3 here is CSARWSTGYTEAFF. The CDR3 nucleotides are TGCAGTGCTAGATGGTCTACGGGTTACACTGAAGCTTTCTTT.